The T cell receptor beta chain described here comes from a study of CD8 T cells in Susac syndrome. CD8+ and CD4+ T cells taken from blood had their TCR beta sequenced. Negative isolation was used for CD8+ and CD4+ T cells, and FACS enrichment was applied to TEMRA cells. RNA was extracted with the RNeasy kit, and a quantity of roughly 0.45 to 1 ug was reverse transcribed using random hexamers. TCR beta CDR3 was amplified by immunoSEQ covering 54 Vbeta and 13 Jbeta. TCRdb independently ran MiXCR on the immunoSEQ multiplex PCR reads; one entry per CDR3 protein. The table includes about 80,000 distinct CDR3 sequences, roughly 93% detected once. This CDR3 spans 13 amino acids. V lost 2 bases and J 1 base, leaving 3 bases between the germline ends. From germline, CDR1 is MGHRA and CDR2 YSYEKL. This clonotype has just one count. Its matching antigen is unknown. Study conclusions and caveats: By the study's own acknowledgment, its TCR sequencing and HLA analysis included relatively few individuals.

The sample consisted of CD8+ T cells from PBMCs. This sequence was found in a human donor in good health. The V call is TRBV4-1, the J call TRBJ1-5; D is uncertain. The CDR3 spells CASSQPSNQPQHF. In DNA, the CDR3 is TGCGCCAGCAGCCAACCCAGCAATCAGCCCCAGCATTTT.